The clone carrying this T cell receptor beta chain was observed once. What it binds is not known. In TCRdb, the 5' RACE reads were re-called with MiXCR into one record per CDR3 protein. This table holds about 340,000 distinct CDR3 sequences, roughly 21% found once. The sample is drawn from a study of T-cell memory formation after mild COVID-19. Study observations and caveats: CD4+ contracting clones were found mainly in CM and EM, and CD8+ ones in EMRA.

The CDR3 totals 15 residues. Unmatched junction bases numbered 14, after V lost 4 bases and J lost 13 bases. Germline-derived CDR1 and CDR2 are SEHNR and FQNEAQ (reference sequence). Sequenced sample: PBMCs or a T cell subset sorted from them (not recorded which). The origin of this receptor is an adult woman who had mild COVID-19 (a few samples of this study predate the infection). Cell type and time point are not known. The chain joins TRBV7-9 to TRBJ2-4; 9 nucleotides match TRBD1. CDR3: CASSSGTGPTGHQYF. The CDR3 coding sequence is TGTGCCAGCAGCTCCGGGACAGGGCCAACGGGCCACCAGTACTTC.